The 29 T cell receptor beta chains in this list originate from one sample, sequenced in a study of blood T cell repertoires in COVID-19. Clones were read by immunoSEQ multiplex PCR, and TCRdb kept only the in-frame ones, dropping some. The sample gives around 140,000 clones, over 80% of which show up once; under 7.5% is in the top ten. The specimen sequenced was peripheral blood. Receptor source: an elderly man with acute or convalescent COVID-19.

This chain uses TRBV5-1 with TRBJ2-7; 10 nucleotides align to TRBD1. V lost 0 bases, J lost 4 bases, and 4 bases stayed unmatched. Germline CDR1 SGHRS, CDR2 YFSETQ. The CDR3 loop spans 15 amino acids. The DNA for the CDR3 is TGCGCCAGCAGCTTGGGGACAGGGGGAGGGTACGAGCAGTACTTC. This sequence encodes CASSLGTGGGYEQYF.

This clone was seen a handful of times. The chain has TRBV18 and TRBJ2-7; weak D call: TRBD2 (6 bases). Per the germline V gene, CDR1 is KGHSH and CDR2 is LQKENI. Between the trimmed V and J ends, which lost 0 bases and 6 bases, there was a span of 9 bases. The CDR3 extends over 13 amino acids. CDR3 in DNA: TGTGCCAGCTCACCACCGACCGGGGGCGAGCAGTACTTC. It encodes CASSPPTGGEQYF. The full variable domain, completed using reference TRBV18 and TRBJ2-7, is NAGVMQNPRHLVRRRGQEARLRCSPMKGHSHVYWYRQLPEEGLKFMVYLQKENIIDESGMPKERFSAEFPKEGPSILRIQQVVRGDSAAYFCASSPPTGGEQYFGPGTRLTVT.

This chain connects TRBV3-1 (or the pseudogene TRBV3-2) to TRBJ2-5, with D tentatively TRBD2 (7 bases). V shed 1 base and J shed 5 bases, with 14 bases lying between them. From germline, CDR1 is LGHDT and CDR2 YNNKEL (reference sequence). The CDR3 is 15 amino acids. CDR3 nucleotide sequence: TGTGCCAGCAGCCAAGGTGGGGGGGCTGCGGAGACCCAGTACTTC. This translates into CASSQGGGAAETQYF.

The gene calls are TRBV11-2 and TRBJ2-1, with 11 bases identical to TRBD2. The junction had 12 bases not matched to a gene; V was cut back by 4 bases and J by 7 bases. The germline V gene has CDR1 SGHAT and CDR2 FQNNGV. The CDR3 length is 17 residues. In DNA form, the CDR3 reads TGTGCCAGCAGCTCCATATACACACGACTAGCGGGGAATGAGCAGTTCTTC. Encoded protein: CASSSIYTRLAGNEQFF.

This clone was recorded once. The chain has TRBV3-1 (or the pseudogene TRBV3-2) and TRBJ1-2; TRBD1 matches at 7 bases. The CDR3 consists of 15 residues. The V segment lost 3 bases and the J segment 0 bases; nucleotides outside the gene matches: 4. CDR1 and CDR2 from the germline V gene are LGHDT and YNNKEL (reference sequence). CDR3: CASSQRDSPNYGYTF. The CDR3 DNA sequence: TGTGCCAGCAGCCAGAGGGACAGCCCTAACTATGGCTACACCTTC.

The rearrangement uses TRBV7-9 and TRBJ2-1; D is perhaps TRBD2 (6 bases). V was trimmed by 5 bases and J by 6 bases, leaving 8 bases between them. Per germline, CDR1 SEHNR and CDR2 FQNEAQ (reference sequence). This CDR3 region has 12 residues. The CDR3 region has the DNA TGTGCCAGCAGCAGGAGGGGCAATGAGCAGTTCTTC. Its translation: CASSRRGNEQFF.

The chain has TRBV27 and TRBJ2-3, with D unresolved. Germline V gives CDR1 MNHEY, CDR2 SMNVEV (reference sequence). The CDR3 has 14 amino acids. V was pared by 5 bases and J by 5 bases, with 14 bases between. CDR3 amino acids: CASSLFNSGDTQYF. For the CDR3, the DNA is TGTGCCAGCAGTCTTTTTAATTCGGGAGATACGCAGTATTTT.

This chain uses TRBV5-1 with TRBJ2-5; TRBD2 matches 15 bases. CDR1 is SGHRS and CDR2 is YFSETQ in the germline V gene. This CDR3 is built from 16 residues. V lost 4 bases and J lost 1; bases outside the gene matches: 2. CDR3 in DNA: TGCGCCAGCAGCCTGGGACTAGCGGGGGGCCAAGAGACCCAGTACTTC. Translating it yields CASSLGLAGGQETQYF.

This chain links TRBV18 with TRBJ2-6, with D unresolved. Germline V gene sequence: CDR1 KGHSH, CDR2 LQKENI. The CDR3 runs to 20 residues. With 1 base removed from V and 0 bases from J, the gap between germline ends came to 19 bases. The CDR3 reads CASSPLSSVPVGSGANVLTF. The CDR3 DNA sequence: TGTGCCAGCTCACCACTTAGCTCGGTGCCGGTAGGCTCTGGGGCCAACGTCCTGACTTTC.

V usage is TRBV28 and J usage is TRBJ1-1; D unresolved. Germline loops: CDR1 MDHEN, CDR2 SYDVKM. The CDR3 is 15 residues long. The V end was cut by 4 bases, the J end by 11 bases, with 23 bases between. Here the CDR3 DNA reads TGTGCCAGCAGTTCCCGGAGGCCCGTTTCTATTCACGCTTTCTTT. Translating gives CASSSRRPVSIHAFF.

This chain connects TRBV18 to TRBJ2-4; 13 bases map to TRBD2. Germline V lookup: CDR1 KGHSH, CDR2 LQKENI. The CDR3 runs 18 residues. Losses at the gene ends were 3 bases for V and 1 base for J; bases not matched to a gene: 6. The CDR3 loop reads CASSPRLAGGGAKNIQYF. CDR3 sequence (DNA): TGTGCCAGCTCACCTCGACTAGCGGGAGGCGGTGCCAAAAACATTCAGTACTTC.

The chain uses TRBV4-1 and TRBJ1-1; a possible D gene is TRBD1 (6 bases). This CDR3 has 15 amino acids. Germline loops: CDR1 MGHRA, CDR2 YSYEKL. Deletions cut 4 bases from V and 2 bases from J, with 14 bases between. The CDR3 region is CASSLEVTGNTEAFF. The CDR3 DNA reads TGCGCCAGCAGCCTCGAAGTGACAGGAAACACTGAAGCTTTCTTT.

The chain combines TRBV24-1 with TRBJ2-6, with TRBD1 matching over 9 bases. The CDR3 spans 17 residues. Germline-derived CDR1 and CDR2 are KGHDR and SFDVKD. V was clipped by 5 bases and J by 1 base; unmatched bases: 5. The CDR3 protein is CATSARDRASGANVLTF. In nucleotides, the CDR3 is TGTGCCACCAGTGCCCGGGACAGGGCGTCTGGGGCCAACGTCCTGACTTTC.

The chain employs TRBV5-1 and TRBJ1-1; 9 bases fit TRBD1. The CDR3 runs to 15 residues. Germline CDR1 reads SGHRS; CDR2 reads YFSETQ. The J segment lost 0 bases and the V segment lost 3 bases, leaving 3 bases of the junction unmatched. CDR3 DNA sequence: TGCGCCAGCAGCTCACAGGGGGCCGTGAACACTGAAGCTTTCTTT. Protein: CASSSQGAVNTEAFF.

The V call is TRBV5-1, the J call TRBJ1-5, with D possibly TRBD1 on 6 matching bases. Trimming shortened V by 0 bases and J by 4 bases, and 14 bases separated the two germline ends. Germline V gene sequence: CDR1 SGHRS, CDR2 YFSETQ. This CDR3 is 16 amino acids long. As DNA, the CDR3 is TGCGCCAGCAGCTTGGGGGACAAGGCAGGTAATCAGCCCCAGCATTTT. It specifies CASSLGDKAGNQPQHF.

This chain uses TRBV20-1 with TRBJ1-5; D perhaps matches TRBD1 (5 bases). CDR1 DFQATT and CDR2 SNEGSKA come from the germline V gene (reference sequence). Trimming cost V 3 bases and J 5 bases, with 14 bases left between them. The CDR3 totals 14 residues. Written as DNA, the CDR3 is TGCAGTGCTAGTTCGTGGGAGGGGTATCAGCCCCAGCATTTT. As protein: CSASSWEGYQPQHF.

V is TRBV5-1 and J is TRBJ2-7, with D hard to call. This CDR3 has 11 amino acids. Germline V gene lookup returns CDR1 SGHRS and CDR2 YFSETQ. Trimming shortened V by 2 bases and J by 3 bases, and 3 bases separated the two germline ends. CDR3 protein: CASSFGYEQYF. The CDR3 bases are TGCGCCAGCAGCTTCGGCTACGAGCAGTACTTC.

The count of this clone is one. This CDR3 is also generated by other DNA sequences in the sample. V and J are TRBV5-1 and TRBJ1-5; 7 positions match TRBD1. The CDR3 is 14 residues long. V lost 3 bases to trimming and J lost 3 bases; unmatched junction nucleotides: 3. Germline CDR1 SGHRS, CDR2 YFSETQ. CDR3 nucleotide sequence: TGCGCCAGCAGCTCGGGACAGTCCAATCAGCCCCAGCATTTT. Amino acids: CASSSGQSNQPQHF.

The chain uses TRBV5-1 and TRBJ2-3; 12 bases line up with TRBD2. V dropped 4 bases and J dropped 0; count of bases not matched to a gene: 12. The CDR3 runs 19 residues. CDR1 and CDR2 (germline): SGHRS, YFSETQ. The DNA of the CDR3 is TGCGCCAGCAGCCCACAAACCCGACTAGCGGGGGCTAGCACAGATACGCAGTATTTT. This translates into CASSPQTRLAGASTDTQYF.

The rearrangement uses TRBV7-9 and TRBJ1-6, with D hard to call. Trimming removed 1 base at V and 0 bases at J, with 7 bases between. The CDR3 length is 16 residues. Germline V gives CDR1 SEHNR, CDR2 FQNEAQ (reference sequence). The CDR3 nucleotides are TGTGCCAGCAGCTTAGACTATAGCTCCTATAATTCACCCCTCCACTTT. This sequence encodes CASSLDYSSYNSPLHF.

The rearrangement joins TRBV27 to TRBJ1-6; D gene uncertain. CDR1 and CDR2 (germline): MNHEY, SMNVEV (reference sequence). The CDR3 is 14 residues long. Trimming pared 4 bases from V and 5 bases from J, leaving 9 bases between. The CDR3 nucleotides are TGTGCCAGCAGTTGGCCCGGGGATAATTCACCCCTCCACTTT. This gives the protein CASSWPGDNSPLHF.

This sequence joins TRBV29-1 and TRBJ2-7, with 11 bases lining up with TRBD2. The V segment lost 7 bases and the J segment 2 bases; nucleotides outside the gene matches: 10. The CDR3 runs 15 residues. From germline, CDR1 is SQVTM and CDR2 ANQGSEA. The CDR3 DNA is TGCAGCGCAGGGACAACTAGCGGGGGTCCCTACGAGCAGTACTTC. This encodes CSAGTTSGGPYEQYF.

CDR3: CATSRTGTNNEQFF. CDR3 sequence (DNA): TGTGCCACCAGTAGGACAGGGACCAATAATGAGCAGTTCTTC. The chain uses TRBV24-1 and TRBJ2-1; 8 bases are a match to TRBD1. This CDR3 comprises 14 residues. Germline V gene data show CDR1 as KGHDR and CDR2 as SFDVKD. Losses at the gene ends were 6 bases for V and 7 bases for J; bases not matched to a gene: 7.

V usage is TRBV6-1 and J usage is TRBJ1-4, with TRBD1 identical over 8 bases. J was trimmed by 5 bases and V by 2 bases; bases with no gene match: 10. The CDR3 loop spans 17 amino acids. Germline V lookup: CDR1 MNHNS, CDR2 SASEGT. CDR3 sequence reads: CASSEWGTRTGNEKLFF. The CDR3 DNA reads TGTGCCAGCAGTGAATGGGGGACAAGGACAGGGAATGAAAAACTGTTTTTT.

V is TRBV9 and J is TRBJ2-1, with TRBD2 matching over 10 bases. Germline assignment: CDR1 SGDLS and CDR2 YYNGEE. The V gene end was trimmed by 4 bases and the J gene end by 6 bases; junction bases not matched to a gene: 7. This CDR3 spans 15 amino acids. The CDR3 DNA sequence: TGTGCCAGCAGCACCCTAGCGGGAGTCCTCAATGAGCAGTTCTTC. It specifies CASSTLAGVLNEQFF. Together with reference TRBV9 and TRBJ2-1, the CDR3 gives the full variable domain: DSGVTQTPKHLITATGQRVTLRCSPRSGDLSVYWYQQSLDQGLQFLIQYYNGEERAKGNILERFSAQQFPDLHSELNLSSLELGDSALYFCASSTLAGVLNEQFFGPGTRLTVL.

V and J are TRBV6-1 and TRBJ1-5; D is possibly TRBD1 (5 bases). In germline, CDR1 is MNHNS, CDR2 SASEGT. This CDR3 has 13 amino acids. The ends were cut back, 2 bases at V and 9 bases at J, with 11 bases in the middle. CDR3 region: CASSESVGLPQHF. CDR3 in DNA: TGTGCCAGCAGTGAATCGGTGGGACTGCCCCAGCATTTT.

The chain has TRBV2 and TRBJ2-2; the match to TRBD1 covers 8 bases. Trimming cost V 4 bases and J 6 bases; bases outside gene matches: 7. Germline assignment: CDR1 SNHLY and CDR2 FYNNEI. This CDR3 contains 15 residues. This chain's CDR3 is CASSATTGAPGELFF. DNA of the CDR3: TGTGCCAGCAGTGCGACGACAGGGGCCCCCGGGGAGCTGTTTTTT.

This chain's CDR3 is CASNLDRMGNTIYF. CDR3 nucleotides: TGTGCCAGCAATTTGGACAGGATGGGAAACACCATATATTTT. This chain uses TRBV6-5 with TRBJ1-3; 7 bases fit TRBD1. This CDR3 spans 14 amino acids. Germline loops: CDR1 MNHEY, CDR2 SVGAGI. V was clipped by 7 bases and J by 4 bases; unmatched bases: 7.

The chain combines TRBV5-1 with TRBJ1-4, with D maybe TRBD1 (5 bases). This CDR3 is 14 amino acids long. Germline assignment: CDR1 SGHRS and CDR2 YFSETQ. The V end was cut by 3 bases, the J end by 8 bases, with 14 bases between. The CDR3 here is CASSWKGLEEKLFF. CDR3 bases: TGCGCCAGCAGCTGGAAGGGGTTAGAGGAAAAACTGTTTTTT.